This T cell receptor (beta chain) comes out of a study of spatial heterogeneity in lung cancer. Study-wide background: Consistent detection of more beta-chain than alpha-chain sequences was observed. More than 8.5 raw reads, on average, carried each unique TCR and UMI combination.

Time point noted: sample taken at primary tumor resection. Without sorting, whole RNA was sequenced from tumor, nontumor lung or frozen PBMC. TCRdb independently ran MiXCR on the 5' RACE reads; one entry per CDR3 protein. The sample carries 2,500 to 3,500 distinct CDR3 sequences, approximately 15% recorded once. CDR1 and CDR2 from the germline V gene are SSHAT and FNYEAQ (reference sequence). This CDR3 has 15 residues. V shed 6 bases and J 1 base; nucleotides not matched to a gene: 4. Points from the study as a whole: Intratumoral expanded alpha and beta TCR counts were found to track tumor mutation counts.

This clonotype is judged medium-sized. Its antigen is unknown. Sequencing used lung tumor tissue, obtained at surgery. This rearrangement joins TRBV7-7 to TRBJ2-2, with TRBD1 matching over 8 bases. The sequence was obtained from a male donor with early-stage non-small cell lung cancer. The CDR3 reads CASSPGTGNTGELFF. As DNA, the CDR3 is TGTGCCAGCAGTCCCGGGACAGGGAACACCGGGGAGCTGTTTTTT.